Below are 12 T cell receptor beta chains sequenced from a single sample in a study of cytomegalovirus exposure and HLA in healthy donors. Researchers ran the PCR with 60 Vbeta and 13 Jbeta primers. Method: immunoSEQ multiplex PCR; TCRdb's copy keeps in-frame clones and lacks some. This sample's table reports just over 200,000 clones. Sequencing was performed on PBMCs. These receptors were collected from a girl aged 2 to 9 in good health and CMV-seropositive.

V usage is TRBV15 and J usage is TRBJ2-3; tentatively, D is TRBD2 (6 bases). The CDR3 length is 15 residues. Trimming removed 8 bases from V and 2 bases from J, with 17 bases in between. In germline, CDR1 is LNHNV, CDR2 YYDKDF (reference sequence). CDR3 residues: CATHSGEEVTDTQYF. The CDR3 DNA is TGTGCCACCCACTCGGGGGAGGAGGTCACAGATACGCAGTATTTT.

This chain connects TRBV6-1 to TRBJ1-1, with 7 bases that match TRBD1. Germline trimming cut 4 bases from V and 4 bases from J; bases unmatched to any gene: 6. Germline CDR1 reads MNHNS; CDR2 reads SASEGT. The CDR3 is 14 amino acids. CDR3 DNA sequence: TGTGCCAGCAGTGGTGGGACAGTTTCCACTGAAGCTTTCTTT. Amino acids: CASSGGTVSTEAFF.

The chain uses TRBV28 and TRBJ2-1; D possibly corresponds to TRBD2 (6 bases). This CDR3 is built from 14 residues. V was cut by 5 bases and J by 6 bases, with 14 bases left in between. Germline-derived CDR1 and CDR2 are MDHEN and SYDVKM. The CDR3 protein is CASSSIGTFNEQFF. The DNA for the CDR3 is TGTGCCAGCAGTAGCATCGGGACTTTCAATGAGCAGTTCTTC. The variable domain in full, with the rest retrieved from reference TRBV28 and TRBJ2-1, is DVKVTQSSRYLVKRTGEKVFLECVQDMDHENMFWYRQDPGLGLRLIYFSYDVKMKEKGDIPEGYSVSREKKERFSLILESASTNQTSMYLCASSSIGTFNEQFFGPGTRLTVL.

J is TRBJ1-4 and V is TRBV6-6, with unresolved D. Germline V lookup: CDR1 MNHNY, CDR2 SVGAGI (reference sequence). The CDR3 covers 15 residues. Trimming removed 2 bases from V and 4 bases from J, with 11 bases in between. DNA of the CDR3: TGTGCCAGCAGTTACCCGGGAGGGATTAATGAAAAACTGTTTTTT. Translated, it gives CASSYPGGINEKLFF.

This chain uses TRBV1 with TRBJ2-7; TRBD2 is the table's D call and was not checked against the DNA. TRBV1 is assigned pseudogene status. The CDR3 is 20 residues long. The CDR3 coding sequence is TGCACCAGCAGCCAACCAGAGGGACTAGCGGGAGAATATAGTTCCTACGAGCAGTACTTC. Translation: CTSSQPEGLAGEYSSYEQYF.

In DNA, the CDR3 is TGCAGCGTGGACAGGGAACGCACTGAAGCTTTCTTT. This encodes CSVDRERTEAFF. The genes are TRBV29-1 and TRBJ1-1, with 8 bases matching TRBD1. The V and J ends lost 6 bases and 4 bases, in that order; junction bases with no gene match: 4. The CDR3 sequence is 12 residues long. Germline lookup yields CDR1 SQVTM and CDR2 ANQGSEA.

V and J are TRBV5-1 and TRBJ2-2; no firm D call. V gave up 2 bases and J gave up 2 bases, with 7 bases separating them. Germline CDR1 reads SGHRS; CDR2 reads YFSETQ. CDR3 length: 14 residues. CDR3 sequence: CASSFSRNTGELFF. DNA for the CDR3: TGCGCCAGCAGCTTCAGTCGAAACACCGGGGAGCTGTTTTTT.

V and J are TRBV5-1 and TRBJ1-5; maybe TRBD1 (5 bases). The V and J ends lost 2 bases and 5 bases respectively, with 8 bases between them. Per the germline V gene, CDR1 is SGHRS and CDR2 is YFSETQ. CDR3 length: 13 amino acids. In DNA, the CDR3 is TGCGCCAGCAGCTTCTCGGGGGATCAGCCCCAGCATTTT. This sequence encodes CASSFSGDQPQHF.

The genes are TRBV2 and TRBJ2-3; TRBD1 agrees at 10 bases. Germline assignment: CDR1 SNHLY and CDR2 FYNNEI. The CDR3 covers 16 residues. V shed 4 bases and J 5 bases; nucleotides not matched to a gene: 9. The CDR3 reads CASSGLGTGAIDTQYF. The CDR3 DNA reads TGTGCCAGCAGTGGATTAGGGACAGGGGCGATAGATACGCAGTATTTT. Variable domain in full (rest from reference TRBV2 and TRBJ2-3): EPEVTQTPSHQVTQMGQEVILRCVPISNHLYFYWYRQILGQKVEFLVSFYNNEISEKSEIFDDQFSVERPDGSNFTLKIRSTKLEDSAMYFCASSGLGTGAIDTQYFGPGTRLTVL.

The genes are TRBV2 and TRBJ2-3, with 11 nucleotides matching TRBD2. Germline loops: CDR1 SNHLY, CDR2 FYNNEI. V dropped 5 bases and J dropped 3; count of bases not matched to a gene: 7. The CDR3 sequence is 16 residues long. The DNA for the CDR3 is TGTGCCAGCAGTCTCTTAGCGGGAGGGGGGACAGATACGCAGTATTTT. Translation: CASSLLAGGGTDTQYF. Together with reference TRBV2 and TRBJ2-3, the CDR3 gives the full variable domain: EPEVTQTPSHQVTQMGQEVILRCVPISNHLYFYWYRQILGQKVEFLVSFYNNEISEKSEIFDDQFSVERPDGSNFTLKIRSTKLEDSAMYFCASSLLAGGGTDTQYFGPGTRLTVL.

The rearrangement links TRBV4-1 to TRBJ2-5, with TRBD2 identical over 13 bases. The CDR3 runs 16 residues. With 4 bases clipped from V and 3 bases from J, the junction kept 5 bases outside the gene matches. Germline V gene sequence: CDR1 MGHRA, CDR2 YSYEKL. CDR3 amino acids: CASSLGLAGAEETQYF. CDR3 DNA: TGCGCCAGCAGCCTCGGACTAGCGGGAGCGGAAGAGACCCAGTACTTC.

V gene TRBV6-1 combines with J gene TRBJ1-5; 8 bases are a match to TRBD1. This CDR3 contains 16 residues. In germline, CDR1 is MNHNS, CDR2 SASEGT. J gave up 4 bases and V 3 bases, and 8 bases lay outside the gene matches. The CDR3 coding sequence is TGTGCCAGCAGTGACAGGACAGGGCTGACTAATCAGCCCCAGCATTTT. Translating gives CASSDRTGLTNQPQHF.